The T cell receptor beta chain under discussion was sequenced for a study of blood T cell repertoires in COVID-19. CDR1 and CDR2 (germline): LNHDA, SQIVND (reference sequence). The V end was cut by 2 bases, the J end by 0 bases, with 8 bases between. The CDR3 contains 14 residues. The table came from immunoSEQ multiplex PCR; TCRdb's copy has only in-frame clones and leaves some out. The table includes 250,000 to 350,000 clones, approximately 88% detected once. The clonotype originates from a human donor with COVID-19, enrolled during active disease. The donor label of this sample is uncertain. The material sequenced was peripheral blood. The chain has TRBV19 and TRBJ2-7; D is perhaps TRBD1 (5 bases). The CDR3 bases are TGTGCCAGTAGTATATCAGGGCCCTCCTACGAGCAGTACTTC. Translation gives CASSISGPSYEQYF. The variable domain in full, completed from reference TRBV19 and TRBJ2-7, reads DGGITQSPKYLFRKEGQNVTLSCEQNLNHDAMYWYRQDPGQGLRLIYYSQIVNDFQKGDIAEGYSVSREKKESFPLTVTSAQKNPTAFYLCASSISGPSYEQYFGPGTRLTVT.